These 26 T cell receptor beta chains were all obtained from the same sample, sequenced in a study of cytomegalovirus exposure and HLA in healthy donors. The PCR had 60 Vbeta and 13 Jbeta primers. Libraries were prepared by immunoSEQ multiplex PCR; TCRdb keeps only in-frame clonotypes and omits some of them. Found here are 150,000 to 200,000 clones, approximately 78% of them singletons; the top ten hold approximately 2%. The sample comprised PBMCs. The receptors originated from a woman younger than 35 in good health and CMV-seronegative.

The chain has TRBV27 and TRBJ1-5, with 8 bases matching TRBD1. J was trimmed by 1 base and V by 2 bases; bases with no gene match: 7. The CDR3 covers 17 residues. Germline lookup yields CDR1 MNHEY and CDR2 SMNVEV (reference sequence). Here the CDR3 reads CASSLKSTGESNQPQHF. DNA for the CDR3: TGTGCCAGCAGTTTAAAATCGACAGGGGAAAGCAATCAGCCCCAGCATTTT.

The chain has TRBV14 and TRBJ2-5, with TRBD1 identical over 11 bases. The closer fit of TRBJ2-7 to the DNA end suggests the J call may be wrong. The CDR3 totals 16 residues. The germline CDR1 and CDR2 sequences are SGHDN and FVKESK. The chain's CDR3 is CASSQGTGGGSYEQYF. The CDR3 nucleotides read TGTGCCAGCAGCCAAGGGACAGGGGGCGGGTCCTACGAGCAGTACTTC.

This clone was recorded a few times. This chain links TRBV7-2 with TRBJ2-2; a weak D match, TRBD1 (6 bases). The CDR3 has 14 residues. CDR1 SGHTA and CDR2 FQGNSA come from the germline V gene. V gave up 7 bases and J gave up 6 bases, with 15 bases separating them. The CDR3 region has the DNA TGTGCCAGCAAACAGGGTATCAGCGCCGGGGAGCTGTTTTTT. It translates to CASKQGISAGELFF. The variable domain in full, with the rest retrieved from reference TRBV7-2 and TRBJ2-2, is GAGVSQSPSNKVTEKGKDVELRCDPISGHTALYWYRQSLGQGLEFLIYFQGNSAPDKSGLPSDRFSAERTGGSVSTLTIQRTQQEDSAVYLCASKQGISAGELFFGEGSRLTVL.

The V call is TRBV14, the J call TRBJ1-1; tentatively, D is TRBD1 (5 bases). The CDR3 spans 12 residues. V gave up 5 bases and J gave up 10 bases, with 14 bases separating them. Germline V gene lookup returns CDR1 SGHDN and CDR2 FVKESK. The CDR3 coding sequence is TGTGCCAGCAGCGGGTTCGGGGGGGTAGCTTTCTTT. Translated, it gives CASSGFGGVAFF. The whole variable domain, remainder taken from reference TRBV14 and TRBJ1-1, is EAGVTQFPSHSVIEKGQTVTLRCDPISGHDNLYWYRRVMGKEIKFLLHFVKESKQDESGMPNNRFLAERTGGTYSTLKVQPAELEDSGVYFCASSGFGGVAFFGQGTRLTVV.

The chain combines TRBV2 with TRBJ2-1, with a tentative D call TRBD2 (5 bases). CDR1 SNHLY and CDR2 FYNNEI come from the germline V gene. The CDR3 is 15 amino acids. With 5 bases removed from V and 2 bases from J, the gap between germline ends came to 13 bases. CDR3 sequence: CASSHRERAYNEQFF. In DNA form, the CDR3 reads TGTGCCAGCAGTCATCGGGAAAGGGCCTACAATGAGCAGTTCTTC.

The rearrangement uses TRBV7-9 and TRBJ2-5; TRBD1 is a possible D gene (5 bases). The tail of the sequence fits TRBJ2-7 better, so the J call may be wrong. The length of the CDR3 is 13 residues. Germline V CDR1 and CDR2: SEHNR, FQNEAQ (reference sequence). The CDR3 DNA follows: TGTGCCAGCAGCTCAGCCCAACAGGACGAGCAGTACTTC. This gives the protein CASSSAQQDEQYF.

The chain joins TRBV5-1 to TRBJ2-7; the D gene is possibly TRBD2 (7 bases). Between the trimmed V and J ends, which lost 8 bases and 7 bases, there was a span of 22 bases. The CDR3 is made up of 14 amino acids. Per germline, CDR1 SGHRS and CDR2 YFSETQ. For the CDR3, the DNA is TGCGCCAGAGCGACCAAACGGGGGGCGCGGGAGCAGTACTTC. The encoded protein is CARATKRGAREQYF. The whole variable domain, filled in from reference TRBV5-1 and TRBJ2-7, reads KAGVTQTPRYLIKTRGQQVTLSCSPISGHRSVSWYQQTPGQGLQFLFEYFSETQRNKGNFPGRFSGRQFSNSRSEMNVSTLELGDSALYLCARATKRGAREQYFGPGTRLTVT.

This clone was found a few times. V gene TRBV14 combines with J gene TRBJ1-1, with D possibly being TRBD1 (5 bases). Looked up from germline, CDR1 is SGHDN and CDR2 is FVKESK. V dropped 4 bases and J dropped 0 bases, with 9 bases sitting between them. There are 14 residues in the CDR3. CDR3 residues: CASSRPGMNTEAFF. The CDR3 nucleotides are TGTGCCAGCAGCCGGCCAGGGATGAACACTGAAGCTTTCTTT.

The chain carries TRBV25-1 and TRBJ2-3; no clear D. V lost 2 bases and J lost 3, with 9 bases in between. The CDR3 has 14 amino acids. The germline CDR1 and CDR2 sequences are MGHDK and SYGVNS. CDR3 nucleotide sequence: TGTGCCAGCAGTGAAGCTTGGAGTACAGATACGCAGTATTTT. Translated, it gives CASSEAWSTDTQYF. The full variable domain, its missing parts supplied by reference TRBV25-1 and TRBJ2-3, is EADIYQTPRYLVIGTGKKITLECSQTMGHDKMYWYQQDPGMELHLIHYSYGVNSTEKGDLSSESTVSRIRTEHFPLTLESARPSHTSQYLCASSEAWSTDTQYFGPGTRLTVL.

This chain joins TRBV30 and TRBJ2-2; 11 nucleotides line up with TRBD2. This CDR3 has 19 residues. The germline gives CDR1 GTSNPN, CDR2 SVGIG (reference sequence). Unmatched junction bases numbered 16, after V lost 0 bases and J lost 7 bases. The CDR3: CAWSVGSGRAQGGGGELFF. The CDR3 nucleotides are TGTGCCTGGAGTGTTGGTAGCGGGAGGGCCCAAGGAGGGGGCGGGGAGCTGTTTTTT.

V and J are TRBV5-5 and TRBJ1-2; no reliable D call. The CDR3 loop spans 15 amino acids. V lost 1 base, J lost 6 bases, and 16 bases lay in between. The germline CDR1 and CDR2 sequences are SGHKS and YYEKEE (reference sequence). Written as DNA, the CDR3 is TGTGCCAGCAGCTTGCTTTGGGGAGGGTCGGATGGCTACACCTTC. Translated: CASSLLWGGSDGYTF.

The genes are TRBV28 and TRBJ1-2, with a weak D call TRBD1 (6 bases). Trimming removed 3 bases from V and 0 bases from J, with 14 bases in between. Germline lookup yields CDR1 MDHEN and CDR2 SYDVKM. The CDR3 length is 16 residues. The CDR3 DNA is TGTGCCAGCAGTTTTGCCGACAGGACTTCTAACTATGGCTACACCTTC. This encodes CASSFADRTSNYGYTF.

This chain links TRBV23-1 with TRBJ1-6, with D uncertain. TRBV23-1 has ORF status, its function being uncertain. The CDR3 runs to 16 residues. Trimming left V 0 bases short and J 0 bases short, with 6 bases between. This CDR3 reads CASSQSKNSYNSPLHF. CDR3 in DNA: TGCGCCAGCAGTCAATCCAAAAACTCCTATAATTCACCCCTCCACTTT.

The chain is built from TRBV6-1 and TRBJ2-2, with D perhaps matching TRBD2 (6 bases). V lost 1 base and J lost 5, with 14 bases in between. Germline CDR1 is MNHNS and CDR2 is SASEGT. The CDR3 has 16 residues. CDR3 region: CASSEEPRGSTGELFF. The CDR3 nucleotides read TGTGCCAGCAGTGAAGAGCCCCGGGGGTCTACCGGGGAGCTGTTTTTT.

This chain links TRBV13 with TRBJ2-5; D call uncertain. Germline values: CDR1 PRHDT, CDR2 FYEKMQ (reference sequence). The CDR3 has 11 residues. The V end lost 4 bases, the J end lost 3 bases, and 3 bases lay between the germline ends. The CDR3 loop reads CASSSEETQYF. The CDR3 bases are TGTGCCAGCAGCTCCGAAGAGACCCAGTACTTC.

The chain has TRBV4-1 and TRBJ1-4; unclear D gene. V was trimmed by 3 bases and J by 8 bases, leaving 13 bases between them. This CDR3 has 14 residues. The germline gives CDR1 MGHRA, CDR2 YSYEKL. The chain's CDR3 is CASSQSGRREKLFF. The CDR3 nucleotides read TGCGCCAGCAGCCAGTCCGGGAGAAGAGAAAAACTGTTTTTT.

The chain joins TRBV28 to TRBJ2-1; possible D gene TRBD2, 5 bases. Trimming took off 7 bases at V and 6 bases at J, with 16 bases between the two ends. Germline V gene data show CDR1 as MDHEN and CDR2 as SYDVKM. The CDR3 extends over 14 amino acids. The CDR3 nucleotides are TGTGCCAGCAAACTAGGGAGTATTATCAATGAGCAGTTCTTC. Its translation is CASKLGSIINEQFF.

In this sample, this clone turned up a few times. The chain carries TRBV2 and TRBJ1-1; weak D call: TRBD1 (5 bases). Germline values: CDR1 SNHLY, CDR2 FYNNEI. The CDR3 length is 16 residues. Trimming pared 8 bases from V and 1 base from J, leaving 20 bases between. The CDR3 spells CASYESRGGKNTEAFF. The CDR3 DNA reads as TGTGCCAGCTATGAAAGCCGTGGGGGGAAGAACACTGAAGCTTTCTTT.

This clone was seen only once. This sequence joins TRBV4-1 and TRBJ2-7; 10 bases match TRBD2. V shed 2 bases, J shed 0 bases, and the junction held 10 bases outside the gene matches. Germline V lookup: CDR1 MGHRA, CDR2 YSYEKL. The CDR3 is 18 residues long. CDR3 amino acids: CASSQPTSGPYRSYEQYF. DNA for the CDR3: TGCGCCAGCAGCCAACCGACTAGCGGGCCCTATCGCTCCTACGAGCAGTACTTC.

The chain recombines TRBV5-1 with TRBJ1-1, with D uncertain. The CDR3 runs to 14 residues. Trimming took 0 bases from V and 6 from J, leaving 12 bases between them. Germline V gene data show CDR1 as SGHRS and CDR2 as YFSETQ. CDR3 DNA sequence: TGCGCCAGCAGCTTGGAACCGGGATTCTCTGAAGCTTTCTTT. This translates into CASSLEPGFSEAFF. The full variable domain, in which reference TRBV5-1 and TRBJ1-1 provide the parts outside the CDR3, is KAGVTQTPRYLIKTRGQQVTLSCSPISGHRSVSWYQQTPGQGLQFLFEYFSETQRNKGNFPGRFSGRQFSNSRSEMNVSTLELGDSALYLCASSLEPGFSEAFFGQGTRLTVV.

Only one count was recorded for this clone. The gene calls are TRBV10-3 and TRBJ2-7; 10 bases line up with TRBD1. CDR3 length equals 16 residues. Germline lookup yields CDR1 ENHRY and CDR2 SYGVKD. V shed 3 bases and J 2 bases; nucleotides not matched to a gene: 7. CDR3 loop: CAISDGPGQGTYEQYF. For the CDR3, the DNA is TGTGCCATCAGTGATGGTCCGGGACAGGGGACCTACGAGCAGTACTTC.

The V call is TRBV2, the J call TRBJ1-1, with no clear D. CDR3 length: 12 amino acids. V was shortened by 5 bases and J by 9 bases, with 13 bases between the two germline ends. Per the germline V gene, CDR1 is SNHLY and CDR2 is FYNNEI. The CDR3 is CASSPGSAKAFF. Written as DNA, the CDR3 is TGTGCCAGCAGTCCCGGGTCGGCTAAAGCTTTCTTT.

The gene calls are TRBV5-1 and TRBJ1-1, with 7 nucleotides matching TRBD1. Germline V gene lookup returns CDR1 SGHRS and CDR2 YFSETQ. Trimming took 1 base from V and 2 from J; bases not matched to a gene: 8. The CDR3 is made up of 16 amino acids. The CDR3 sequence is CASSLTAGGQNTEAFF. CDR3 sequence (DNA): TGCGCCAGCAGCTTGACGGCAGGGGGGCAAAACACTGAAGCTTTCTTT.

V is TRBV27 and J is TRBJ1-3, with D tentatively TRBD1 (5 bases). CDR3 size: 14 residues. Germline assignment: CDR1 MNHEY and CDR2 SMNVEV (reference sequence). Trimming took 6 bases from V and 3 from J, leaving 12 bases between them. CDR3 DNA: TGTGCCAGCAGAGGAGGGGCCGATGGAAACACCATATATTTT. The encoded protein is CASRGGADGNTIYF.

The V and J genes are TRBV29-1 and TRBJ2-1; possibly TRBD1 for D (6 bases). This CDR3 has 16 amino acids. V was clipped by 6 bases and J by 5 bases, with 23 bases between them. The germline V gene has CDR1 SQVTM and CDR2 ANQGSEA. The DNA of the CDR3 is TGCAGCGTCAACACAGGGTCCAACCCCCCCCACAATGAGCAGTTCTTC. This codes for CSVNTGSNPPHNEQFF.

This clone appeared a few times. The genes are TRBV5-1 and TRBJ2-1; D is perhaps TRBD2 (5 bases). The germline V gene has CDR1 SGHRS and CDR2 YFSETQ. Trimming removed 4 bases at V and 5 bases at J, with 16 bases between. The CDR3 length is 15 residues. CDR3 sequence: CASSRGLTPNNEQFF. The CDR3 bases are TGCGCCAGCAGCAGAGGACTCACTCCTAACAATGAGCAGTTCTTC.